The 16 T cell receptor beta chains below come from one sample, sequenced in a study of blood T cells in healthy people across ages. Then a second PCR, running roughly 7 to 11 cycles, was carried out with a sample-barcoded 5' primer and a J-beta primer mix. TCRdb fed the 5' RACE reads into MiXCR, producing one record per CDR3 protein. The table shows 750,000 to 950,000 distinct CDR3 sequences, with 50% to 65% occurring only once. Material: blood. The receptor set was obtained from an elderly man in good health.

This clonotype was seen only a few times. The chain has TRBV7-2 and TRBJ2-7, with no clear D. This CDR3 comprises 13 residues. Germline V gene sequence: CDR1 SGHTA, CDR2 FQGNSA. Trimming cost V 3 bases and J 0 bases, with 6 bases left between them. The CDR3 DNA reads as TGTGCCAGCAGCTTTGAAGTCTCCTACGAGCAGTACTTC. The encoded protein is CASSFEVSYEQYF.

V is TRBV5-5 and J is TRBJ2-7, with 9 bases lining up with TRBD1. Per the germline V gene, CDR1 is SGHKS and CDR2 is YYEKEE (reference sequence). The CDR3 has 14 residues. With 4 bases clipped from V and 11 bases from J, the junction kept 13 bases outside the gene matches. CDR3 region: CASSPDRGGHLEYF. In nucleotides, the CDR3 is TGTGCCAGCAGCCCGGACAGGGGAGGCCATCTAGAGTACTTC.

The chain couples TRBV28 to TRBJ2-3; 7 nucleotides line up with TRBD2. CDR3 length: 13 residues. V shed 3 bases, J shed 14 bases, and the junction held 11 bases outside the gene matches. In germline, CDR1 is MDHEN, CDR2 SYDVKM. In DNA, the CDR3 is TGTGCCAGCAGTTTGATTAGCGGGTTATACGCGTATTTT. Amino acid sequence: CASSLISGLYAYF.

This chain joins TRBV27 and TRBJ1-1; 11 nucleotides align to TRBD1. CDR1 and CDR2 from the germline V gene are MNHEY and SMNVEV (reference sequence). The V gene end was trimmed by 6 bases and the J gene end by 11 bases; junction bases not matched to a gene: 8. The CDR3 is 13 residues long. The CDR3 spells CASRGQGVDHAFF. CDR3 coding DNA: TGTGCCAGCAGGGGACAGGGGGTAGATCACGCTTTCTTT.

Notes on this clonotype: Just one base apart from a much larger clone, this may be a read error. The V gene is TRBV27, the J gene TRBJ1-5; D might be TRBD1 (5 bases). V lost 6 bases to trimming and J lost 6 bases, with 18 bases between them. CDR3 length: 15 amino acids. Germline CDR1 MNHEY, CDR2 SMNVEV (reference sequence). The CDR3 is CASSPGLGAGQPQHF. The CDR3 nucleotides are TGTGCCAGCAGCCCAGGGCTAGGGGCTGGTCAGCCCCAGCATTTT.

The J gene is TRBJ2-7, the V gene TRBV28; TRBD1 is a possible D gene (6 bases). CDR3 length equals 14 residues. The germline V gene has CDR1 MDHEN and CDR2 SYDVKM. The germline V and J ends were trimmed by 3 bases and 4 bases, with 13 bases remaining between them. CDR3 DNA sequence: TGTGCCAGCAGTTTCTCAGACAGGTGGTACGAGCAGTACTTC. It translates to CASSFSDRWYEQYF. The full variable domain, with the rest looked up from reference TRBV28 and TRBJ2-7, is DVKVTQSSRYLVKRTGEKVFLECVQDMDHENMFWYRQDPGLGLRLIYFSYDVKMKEKGDIPEGYSVSREKKERFSLILESASTNQTSMYLCASSFSDRWYEQYFGPGTRLTVT.

The chain has TRBV28 and TRBJ1-2, with D maybe TRBD1 (6 bases). Germline V gene lookup returns CDR1 MDHEN and CDR2 SYDVKM. This CDR3 is 15 amino acids long. V lost 6 bases to trimming and J lost 1 base, with 15 bases between them. The CDR3 DNA sequence: TGTGCCAGCAGGCAGACAGGCAACTTTAACTATGGCTACACCTTC. Amino acids: CASRQTGNFNYGYTF.

The CDR3 protein is CATSDSPSGKETQYF. The CDR3 nucleotides read TGTGCCACCAGTGATTCTCCTAGCGGTAAAGAGACCCAGTACTTC. The J gene is TRBJ2-5, the V gene TRBV24-1; 7 nucleotides match TRBD2. Germline CDR1 is KGHDR and CDR2 is SFDVKD. The trim removed 2 bases at V and 3 bases at J, leaving 5 bases unmatched. The CDR3 is made up of 15 amino acids.

This clonotype was detected once. The rearrangement uses TRBV11-2 and TRBJ2-1; no reliable D call. Germline V gives CDR1 SGHAT, CDR2 FQNNGV. CDR3 size: 12 residues. The V gene lost 1 base and the J gene lost 8 bases, with 6 bases spanning the gap. CDR3 in amino acids: CASSLGNDEQFF. The DNA of the CDR3 is TGTGCCAGCAGCTTAGGGAACGATGAGCAGTTCTTC.

There are a few counts of this clonotype. The chain employs TRBV20-1 and TRBJ2-7; 7 positions match TRBD1. The CDR3 length is 14 residues. Germline CDR1 is DFQATT and CDR2 is SNEGSKA (reference sequence). Trimming took 3 bases from V and 2 from J; bases not matched to a gene: 7. CDR3 in amino acids: CSASYRDRPYEQYF. The CDR3 nucleotides read TGCAGTGCTAGTTATAGGGACAGACCCTACGAGCAGTACTTC.

This clonotype was found once. V gene TRBV5-1 combines with J gene TRBJ2-1, with 11 bases lining up with TRBD2. Trimming took 0 bases from V and 7 from J; bases not matched to a gene: 3. Per germline, CDR1 SGHRS and CDR2 YFSETQ. The CDR3 is 15 amino acids. The CDR3 sequence: CASSLASGGRNEQFF. CDR3 coding DNA: TGCGCCAGCAGCTTGGCTAGCGGGGGGAGGAATGAGCAGTTCTTC.

The chain links TRBV6-5 to TRBJ1-1; maybe TRBD1 (6 bases). The V gene's germline CDR1 is MNHEY and CDR2 SVGAGI. The CDR3 runs 14 residues. V lost 0 bases and J 4 bases, leaving 9 bases between the germline ends. CDR3 bases: TGTGCCAGCAGTTACTCCACAGGGTCCACTGAAGCTTTCTTT. Translating gives CASSYSTGSTEAFF.

Many counts were recorded for this clonotype. This chain connects TRBV11-3 to TRBJ2-7; perhaps TRBD2 as D (6 bases). The CDR3 extends over 13 amino acids. Germline values: CDR1 SGHNT, CDR2 YENEEA. Trimming stripped 4 bases from V and 3 bases from J, with 10 bases between. The CDR3 bases are TGTGCCAGCAGCTCCGGGAGACTCTACGAGCAGTACTTC. Its translation is CASSSGRLYEQYF.

The V and J genes are TRBV12-3 or TRBV12-4 and TRBJ2-2; 12 nucleotides agree with TRBD2. The trim removed 7 bases at V and 2 bases at J, leaving 5 bases unmatched. CDR3 size: 16 residues. The CDR3 region has the DNA TGTGCCAGCAAACTAGCGGGAGGTGGTAACACCGGGGAGCTGTTTTTT. Its protein is CASKLAGGGNTGELFF.

The chain combines TRBV28 with TRBJ2-1, with D perhaps TRBD2 (5 bases). The CDR3 sequence is 15 residues long. Germline values: CDR1 MDHEN, CDR2 SYDVKM. Trimming stripped 8 bases from V and 0 bases from J, with 14 bases between. Written as DNA, the CDR3 is TGTGCCAGCCAGGACGGCGGAGGCTCCTACAATGAGCAGTTCTTC. Translating gives CASQDGGGSYNEQFF.

This chain connects TRBV9 to TRBJ2-5; no firm D call. This CDR3 has 13 amino acids. Trimming pared 3 bases from V and 3 bases from J, leaving 9 bases between. Germline CDR1 and CDR2: SGDLS and YYNGEE. The chain's CDR3 is CASSESKEETQYF. The CDR3 nucleotides are TGTGCCAGCAGCGAGAGCAAGGAAGAGACCCAGTACTTC. The whole variable domain, filled in from reference TRBV9 and TRBJ2-5, reads DSGVTQTPKHLITATGQRVTLRCSPRSGDLSVYWYQQSLDQGLQFLIQYYNGEERAKGNILERFSAQQFPDLHSELNLSSLELGDSALYFCASSESKEETQYFGPGTRLLVL.